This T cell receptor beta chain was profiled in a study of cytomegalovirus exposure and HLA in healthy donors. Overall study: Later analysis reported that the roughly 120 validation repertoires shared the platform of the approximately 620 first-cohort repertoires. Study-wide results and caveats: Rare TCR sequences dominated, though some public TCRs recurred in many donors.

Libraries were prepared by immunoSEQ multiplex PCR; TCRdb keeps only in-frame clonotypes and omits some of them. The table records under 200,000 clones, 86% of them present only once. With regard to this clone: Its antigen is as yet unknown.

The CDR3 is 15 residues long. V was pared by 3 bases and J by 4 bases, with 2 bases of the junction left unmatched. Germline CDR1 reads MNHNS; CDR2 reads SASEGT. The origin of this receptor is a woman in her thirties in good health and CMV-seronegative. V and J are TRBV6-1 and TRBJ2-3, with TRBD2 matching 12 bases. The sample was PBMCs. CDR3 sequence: CASSDLAGGPDTQYF. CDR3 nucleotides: TGTGCCAGCAGTGATCTAGCGGGGGGGCCAGATACGCAGTATTTT.